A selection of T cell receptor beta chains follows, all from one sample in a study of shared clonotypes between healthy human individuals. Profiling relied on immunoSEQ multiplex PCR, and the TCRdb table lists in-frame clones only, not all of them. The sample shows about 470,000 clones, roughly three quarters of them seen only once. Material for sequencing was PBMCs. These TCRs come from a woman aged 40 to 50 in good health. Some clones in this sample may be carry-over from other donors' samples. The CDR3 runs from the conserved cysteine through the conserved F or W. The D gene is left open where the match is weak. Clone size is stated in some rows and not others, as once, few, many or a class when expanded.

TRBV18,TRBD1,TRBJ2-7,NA,TGTGCCAGCTCACCAAAGGACAGGGGGCTCTACGAGCAGTACTTC,CASSPKDRGLYEQYF
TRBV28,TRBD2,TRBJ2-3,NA,TGTGCCAGCAGTCCCCCCCAGCGGGAGTCAGATACGCAGTATTTT,CASSPPQRESDTQYF
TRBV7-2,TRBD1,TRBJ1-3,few,TGTGCCAGCAGCTCAGGGGGCTTAGGCTCTGGAAACACCATATATTTT,CASSSGGLGSGNTIYF
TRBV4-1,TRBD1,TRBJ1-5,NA,TGCGCCAGCAGCCAAGAGGGACAGGCTGATCAGCCCCAGCATTTT,CASSQEGQADQPQHF
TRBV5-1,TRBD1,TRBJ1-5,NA,TGCGCCAGCAGCCCGACAGGGCAAGATCAGCCCCAGCATTTT,CASSPTGQDQPQHF
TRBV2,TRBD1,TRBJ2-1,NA,TGTGCCAGCAACTCCGGGACAGGGGAGGGTGAGCAGTTCTTC,CASNSGTGEGEQFF
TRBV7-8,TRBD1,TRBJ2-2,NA,TGTGCCAGCAGCCCCCGAATCGGGACAGGGTCGAACACCGGGGAGCTGTTTTTT,CASSPRIGTGSNTGELFF
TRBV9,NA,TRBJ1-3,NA,TGTGCCAGCAGCGTCGGTGGTCTGCTCTCTGGAAACACCATATATTTT,CASSVGGLLSGNTIYF